This TCR beta chain was documented in a study of immune evolution from preneoplasia to lung adenocarcinoma. Data came from immunoSEQ multiplex PCR; TCRdb stores just in-frame clones and leaves some out. This sample yields roughly 6,600 clones, of which 77% are seen a single time; about 7% belongs to the top ten. Between about 2014 and 2018, patients underwent resection in Japan or China. Sequences were obtained from FFPE lung adenocarcinoma in situ tissue. The source of this sequence is a person aged 55-80 years with lung adenocarcinoma.

The CDR3 sequence: CASSQDSVLRDTIYF. The CDR3 DNA sequence: TGCGCCAGCAGCCAAGATTCGGTCTTACGGGACACCATATATTTT. This chain connects TRBV4-3 to TRBJ1-3; D gene ambiguous. Germline V CDR1 and CDR2: LGHNA, YSLEER. V shed 0 bases and J shed 8 bases, with 14 bases lying between them. CDR3 length: 15 amino acids.